The 9 T cell receptor beta chains below come from one sample, sequenced in a study of T cell responses to AZD1222 COVID-19 vaccine. Using immunoSEQ multiplex PCR, the repertoire was profiled, and TCRdb retains in-frame clones only, with some absent. The repertoire includes about 93,000 clones, approximately 90% of them detected once, and about 2.7% sits in the top ten. Here the sequenced sample was peripheral blood, taken 28 days after the second AZD1222 dose. These receptors originate from an adult who received the AZD1222 COVID-19 vaccine.

This clone appeared a few times. The chain uses TRBV19 and TRBJ1-1; D may be TRBD1 (5 bases). The CDR3 spans 15 residues. CDR1 is LNHDA and CDR2 is SQIVND in the germline V gene (reference sequence). V lost 3 bases, J lost 5 bases, and 16 bases lay in between. For the CDR3, the DNA is TGTGCCAGTAGTATGGTTGTCCAGGGTGGAACTGAAGCTTTCTTT. This gives the protein CASSMVVQGGTEAFF.

The chain links TRBV9 to TRBJ2-5; TRBD1 agrees at 7 bases. J was trimmed by 0 bases and V by 2 bases; bases with no gene match: 4. Germline CDR1 is SGDLS and CDR2 is YYNGEE. The CDR3 contains 15 residues. CDR3 in amino acids: CASSVSQGYQETQYF. Here the CDR3 DNA reads TGTGCCAGCAGCGTCTCACAGGGGTACCAAGAGACCCAGTACTTC.

The genes are TRBV6-6 and TRBJ2-5; D may be TRBD2 (6 bases). V lost 0 bases, J lost 5 bases, and 13 bases lay in between. CDR3 size: 15 residues. Germline assignment: CDR1 MNHNY and CDR2 SVGAGI (reference sequence). The CDR3 DNA reads as TGTGCCAGCAGTTACTCGGAGACTAGACGGGAGACCCAGTACTTC. As protein: CASSYSETRRETQYF.

This chain links TRBV12-3 or TRBV12-4 with TRBJ1-1; 8 bases match TRBD1. The CDR3 covers 13 residues. The trim removed 3 bases at V and 7 bases at J, leaving 4 bases unmatched. CDR3 loop: CASSLSGGSEAFF. In DNA form, the CDR3 reads TGTGCCAGCAGTTTGTCAGGGGGCAGTGAAGCTTTCTTT.

The chain uses TRBV6-2 or TRBV6-3 and TRBJ1-5; TRBD1 is a possible D gene (5 bases). V lost 6 bases and J 4 bases, leaving 16 bases between the germline ends. The CDR3 length is 15 residues. In germline, CDR1 is MNHEY, CDR2 SVGEGT. CDR3 coding DNA: TGTGCCAGCAGCTATACCACAGGTCGAAATCAGCCCCAGCATTTT. This sequence encodes CASSYTTGRNQPQHF.

The chain uses TRBV29-1 and TRBJ2-5, with 7 bases lining up with TRBD1. The CDR3 length is 14 residues. The V gene end was trimmed by 4 bases and the J gene end by 2 bases; junction bases not matched to a gene: 7. Germline assignment: CDR1 SQVTM and CDR2 ANQGSEA. The CDR3 DNA sequence: TGCAGCGTTGCGGACAGGTTTCGTCAAGAGACCCAGTACTTC. It is translated as CSVADRFRQETQYF.

For the CDR3, the DNA is TGTGCCAGCAGTGCGCCCAATGATGGCTACACCTTC. This gives the protein CASSAPNDGYTF. The gene calls are TRBV12-3 or TRBV12-4 and TRBJ1-2; D is unresolved. V shed 5 bases and J shed 6 bases, with 10 bases lying between them. CDR3 length: 12 amino acids.

The chain is built from TRBV7-2 and TRBJ2-3; D may correspond to TRBD1 or TRBD2 (5 bases each). The CDR3 extends over 16 amino acids. From germline, CDR1 is SGHTA and CDR2 FQGNSA. V was pared by 5 bases and J by 5 bases, with 20 bases between. In nucleotides, the CDR3 is TGTGCCAGCAGCCCCCGTCGAGGGGCCCTTGGAGATACGCAGTATTTT. Translated, it gives CASSPRRGALGDTQYF.

The chain employs TRBV7-9 and TRBJ1-2; TRBD1 matches 9 bases. Germline CDR1 and CDR2: SEHNR and FQNEAQ (reference sequence). CDR3 length: 14 residues. V lost 6 bases and J lost 3; bases outside the gene matches: 5. The CDR3 loop is CASSFRQGDYGYTF. The CDR3, as DNA: TGTGCCAGCAGTTTTCGACAGGGGGACTATGGCTACACCTTC.